This TCR beta chain was identified during a study of OX40 agonist ivuxolimab in advanced cancers. Study observations and caveats: Relatively little clonal expansion, among the lowest observed, appeared in partial responders at 0.1-3.0 mg/kg. Averaging showed that CD8+ T cells had more expanded clones than CD4+ did.

Blood sampling was done at baseline, cycle 4 day 1, and cycle 7 day 1. As concerns this clone: What it binds is not known.

V lost 7 bases and J lost 0, with 10 bases in between. CDR3 length: 13 amino acids. Looked up from germline, CDR1 is MNHNS and CDR2 is SASEGT. Some clones are missing from TCRdb's copy, which holds only in-frame ones; the method was immunoSEQ multiplex PCR. The sample includes around 90,000 clones, just under 90% seen only once; the top ten take 6.5% to 9%. The receptor comes from an adult with an advanced solid tumor such as melanoma, head and neck, liver or kidney cancer. The gene calls are TRBV6-1 and TRBJ2-7; weak D call: TRBD1 (5 bases). Sequencing used CD4+ or CD8+ T cells sorted from blood, obtained in a trial of the OX40 agonist ivuxolimab. Here the CDR3 reads CASTDTYSYEQYF. For the CDR3, the DNA is TGTGCCAGCACGGACACCTACTCCTACGAGCAGTACTTC.